This T cell receptor beta chain stems from a study of T cell responses to AZD1222 COVID-19 vaccine. Study-wide points: Vaccine-associated CD4 TCRs ranged over spike, dominating at 160-218 and 743-854.

A single count supports this clone. Its cognate antigen is unknown. The germline V gene has CDR1 MNHEY and CDR2 SVGEGT. This CDR3 region has 14 residues. With 4 bases clipped from V and 4 bases from J, the junction kept 3 bases outside the gene matches. Profiled with immunoSEQ multiplex PCR; TCRdb holds only in-frame clones, not every one. The table has about 140,000 clones, 92% seen once. The sequence was obtained from an adult who received the AZD1222 COVID-19 vaccine. The V call is TRBV6-2 or TRBV6-3, the J call TRBJ2-1; 8 positions match TRBD1. This material consisted of peripheral blood, taken 28 days after the second AZD1222 dose. The CDR3 bases are TGTGCCAGCAGTTCTCGACAGGGGTACAATGAGCAGTTCTTC. This sequence encodes CASSSRQGYNEQFF.